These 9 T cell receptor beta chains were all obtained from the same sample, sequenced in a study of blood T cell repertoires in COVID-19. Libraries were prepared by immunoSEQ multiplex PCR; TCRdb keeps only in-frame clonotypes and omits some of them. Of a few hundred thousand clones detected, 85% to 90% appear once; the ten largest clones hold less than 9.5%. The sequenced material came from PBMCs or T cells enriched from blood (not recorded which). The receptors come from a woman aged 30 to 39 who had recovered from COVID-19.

For the CDR3, the DNA is TGTGCCAGCAGGCCTTCTTCGCGGGGGAACACTGAAGCTTTCTTT. Its translation: CASRPSSRGNTEAFF. The J gene is TRBJ1-1, the V gene TRBV6-5; D call uncertain. The V and J ends lost 6 bases and 1 base respectively, with 15 bases between them. This CDR3 is 15 amino acids long. Germline lookup yields CDR1 MNHEY and CDR2 SVGAGI.

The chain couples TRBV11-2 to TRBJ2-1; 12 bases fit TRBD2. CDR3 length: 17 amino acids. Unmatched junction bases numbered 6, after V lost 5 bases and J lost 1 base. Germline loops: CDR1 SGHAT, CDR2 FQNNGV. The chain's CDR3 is CASSLGTSGQSYNEQFF. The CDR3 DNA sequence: TGTGCCAGCAGCCTCGGGACTAGCGGGCAGTCCTACAATGAGCAGTTCTTC. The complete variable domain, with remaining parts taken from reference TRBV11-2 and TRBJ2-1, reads EAGVAQSPRYKIIEKRQSVAFWCNPISGHATLYWYQQILGQGPKLLIQFQNNGVVDDSQLPKDRFSAERLKGVDSTLKIQPAKLEDSAVYLCASSLGTSGQSYNEQFFGPGTRLTVL.

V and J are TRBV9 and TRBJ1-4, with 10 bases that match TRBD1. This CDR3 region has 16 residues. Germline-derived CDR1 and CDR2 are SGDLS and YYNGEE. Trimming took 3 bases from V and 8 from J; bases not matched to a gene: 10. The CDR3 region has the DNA TGTGCCAGCAGCGCCTCTTCGGGACAGGGGAACGAAAAACTGTTTTTT. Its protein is CASSASSGQGNEKLFF.

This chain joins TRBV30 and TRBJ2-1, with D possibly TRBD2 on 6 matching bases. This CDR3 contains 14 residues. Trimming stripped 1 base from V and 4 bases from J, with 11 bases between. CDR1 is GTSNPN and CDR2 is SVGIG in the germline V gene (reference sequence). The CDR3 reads CAWSATGGYNEQFF. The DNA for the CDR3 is TGTGCCTGGAGTGCCACCGGAGGGTACAATGAGCAGTTCTTC.

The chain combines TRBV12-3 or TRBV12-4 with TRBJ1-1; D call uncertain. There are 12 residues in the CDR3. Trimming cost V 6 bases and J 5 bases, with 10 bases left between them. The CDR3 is CASRKRGTEAFF. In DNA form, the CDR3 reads TGTGCCAGCAGGAAGAGAGGGACTGAAGCTTTCTTT.

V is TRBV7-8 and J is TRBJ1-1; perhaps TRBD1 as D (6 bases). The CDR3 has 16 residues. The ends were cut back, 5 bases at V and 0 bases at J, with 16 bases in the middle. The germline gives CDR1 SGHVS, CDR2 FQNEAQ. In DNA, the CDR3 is TGTGCCAGCAGCCCTTTATGGACAGAAATGAACACTGAAGCTTTCTTT. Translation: CASSPLWTEMNTEAFF.

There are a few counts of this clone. The CDR3 is CSGRGTGVNTGELFF. The CDR3, as DNA: TGCAGCGGACGGGGGACAGGGGTAAACACCGGGGAGCTGTTTTTT. The chain combines TRBV29-1 with TRBJ2-2, with 10 positions matching TRBD1. J gave up 2 bases and V 7 bases, and 7 bases lay outside the gene matches. This CDR3 has 15 amino acids. Germline V gene sequence: CDR1 SQVTM, CDR2 ANQGSEA.

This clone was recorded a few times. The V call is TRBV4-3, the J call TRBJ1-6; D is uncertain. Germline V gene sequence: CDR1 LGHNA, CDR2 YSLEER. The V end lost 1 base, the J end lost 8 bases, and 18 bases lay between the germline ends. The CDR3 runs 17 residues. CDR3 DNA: TGCGCCAGCAGCCAAGGATTGGGCTCGGCTATGGATTCACCCCTCCACTTT. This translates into CASSQGLGSAMDSPLHF.

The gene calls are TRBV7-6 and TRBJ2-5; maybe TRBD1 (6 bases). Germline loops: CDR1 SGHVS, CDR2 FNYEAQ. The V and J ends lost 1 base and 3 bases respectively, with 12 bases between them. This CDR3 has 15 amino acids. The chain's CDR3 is CASSLDWGPKETQYF. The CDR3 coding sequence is TGTGCCAGCAGCTTAGATTGGGGGCCTAAAGAGACCCAGTACTTC.